The rows below give T cell receptor beta chains drawn from one sample of a study of cytomegalovirus exposure and HLA in healthy donors. Only in-frame clones appear in the TCRdb table, and some are missing; sequencing was by immunoSEQ multiplex PCR. The sample lists about 140,000 clones, about 61% occurring once. Material for sequencing was PBMCs. These receptors originate from a male donor in good health and CMV-seronegative. Both conserved end residues are part of each CDR3. D genes are given only for firm matches. Rows give clone size only sometimes, using once, few, many, or a class for an expanded clone.

TRBJ2-1 | NA | NA | 15 | TRBV19 | CASSKTSGSSTEQFF | TGTGCCAGTAGTAAGACATCAGGCTCAAGTACTGAGCAGTTCTTC
TRBJ1-1 | TRBD1 | NA | 14 | TRBV5-1 | CASSSGTGITEAFF | TGCGCCAGCAGCTCCGGGACAGGGATCACTGAAGCTTTCTTT
TRBJ1-1 | NA | NA | 13 | TRBV2 | CASTGQPHTEAFF | TGTGCCAGCACAGGACAGCCGCACACTGAAGCTTTCTTT
TRBJ1-1 | NA | NA | 13 | TRBV6-5 | CASSYSQGGEAFF | TGTGCCAGCAGTTACTCTCAAGGGGGTGAAGCTTTCTTT
TRBJ2-5 | TRBD1 | NA | 16 | TRBV10-3 | CAISDRTGPVQETQYF | TGTGCCATCAGTGACAGGACAGGGCCCGTACAAGAGACCCAGTACTTC
TRBJ2-2 | NA | NA | 14 | TRBV18 | CASSPPAGTGELFF | TGTGCCAGCTCACCACCGGCGGGGACCGGGGAGCTGTTTTTT
TRBJ2-5 | TRBD2 | few | 14 | TRBV9 | CASSTRLAEETQYF | TGTGCCAGCAGCACCCGACTAGCGGAAGAGACCCAGTACTTC
TRBJ2-2 | TRBD2 | NA | 14 | TRBV7-2 | CASSAGLAAGELFF | TGTGCCAGCAGCGCCGGACTAGCCGCCGGGGAGCTGTTTTTT
TRBJ1-2 | TRBD1 | NA | 14 | TRBV28 | CASSRSQGQYGYTF | TGTGCCAGCAGCCGTTCTCAGGGACAGTATGGCTACACCTTC
TRBJ2-1 | NA | NA | 15 | TRBV5-6 | CASSFDQGWDNEQFF | TGTGCCAGCAGCTTCGACCAGGGTTGGGACAATGAGCAGTTCTTC
TRBJ1-2 | NA | NA | 13 | TRBV29-1 | CSVGEPSKGGYTF | TGCAGCGTTGGGGAGCCCTCTAAAGGCGGCTACACCTTC
TRBJ1-1 | NA | NA | 16 | TRBV9 | CASSVVRGAVSTEAFF | TGTGCCAGCAGCGTAGTTCGGGGGGCGGTGAGCACTGAAGCTTTCTTT
TRBJ2-4 | TRBD1 | NA | 15 | TRBV28 | CASSLTGARLNIQYF | TGTGCCAGCAGCTTGACAGGGGCGAGACTAAACATTCAGTACTTC
TRBJ1-2 | NA | NA | 13 | TRBV25-1 | CASSEPAGYGYTF | TGTGCCAGCAGTGAGCCAGCAGGCTATGGCTACACCTTC
TRBJ1-6 | NA | few | 13 | TRBV28 | CASSSPPNSPLHF | TGTGCCAGCAGTTCCCCTCCTAATTCACCCCTCCACTTT
TRBJ1-5 | NA | NA | 13 | TRBV4-1 | CASSQEEVQPQHF | TGCGCCAGCAGCCAAGAAGAGGTTCAGCCCCAGCATTTT
TRBJ2-2 | NA | NA | 13 | TRBV29-1 | CSGGGWDTGELFF | TGCAGCGGGGGAGGATGGGACACCGGGGAGCTGTTTTTT
TRBJ2-2 | TRBD2 | NA | 17 | TRBV19 | CASRGIAGVRDTGELFF | TGTGCCAGTAGAGGGATAGCGGGGGTGAGGGACACCGGGGAGCTGTTTTTT
TRBJ1-1 | NA | medium-sized | 15 | TRBV5-1 | CASSINPRGNTEAFF | TGCGCCAGCAGCATCAACCCCAGGGGGAACACTGAAGCTTTCTTT
TRBJ1-1 | NA | NA | 15 | TRBV5-1 | CASSVRQGTNTEAFF | TGCGCCAGCAGCGTTAGGCAGGGGACGAACACTGAAGCTTTCTTT
TRBJ2-5 | NA | NA | 13 | TRBV11-2 | CASSFNSQETQYF | TGTGCCAGCAGCTTTAACAGCCAAGAGACCCAGTACTTC
TRBJ1-5 | NA | NA | 14 | TRBV19 | CAAERRGLNQPQHF | TGTGCCGCTGAAAGAAGGGGACTTAATCAGCCCCAGCATTTT
TRBJ2-5 | NA | NA | 14 | TRBV6-6 | CASRLRVSGETQYF | TGTGCCAGCAGACTCAGGGTTTCGGGAGAGACCCAGTACTTC
TRBJ1-6 | TRBD1 | NA | 14 | TRBV12-5 | CASGQTGGDSPLHF | TGTGCTAGTGGCCAGACAGGGGGCGATTCACCCCTCCACTTT
TRBJ1-6 | TRBD1 | NA | 16 | TRBV25-1 | CASRGGQASYNSPLHF | TGTGCCAGCAGGGGGGGACAGGCGTCCTATAATTCACCCCTCCACTTT
TRBJ2-7 | NA | NA | 15 | TRBV28 | CASSFLGAGDYEQYF | TGTGCCAGCAGTTTCCTTGGGGCAGGAGATTACGAGCAGTACTTC
TRBJ1-5 | NA | once | 15 | TRBV6-1 | CPSSDGQNFGQPQHF | TGTCCCAGCAGTGATGGACAGAACTTCGGTCAGCCCCAGCATTTT
TRBJ1-1 | NA | NA | 13 | TRBV19 | CASTQGLATEAFF | TGTGCCAGTACACAGGGTTTGGCCACTGAAGCTTTCTTT
TRBJ1-1 | TRBD1 | NA | 13 | TRBV6-5 | CASSYGTGFEAFF | TGTGCCAGCAGTTATGGGACAGGTTTTGAAGCTTTCTTT
TRBJ1-1 | NA | few | 16 | TRBV7-7 | CASSLRRVGRDTEAFF | TGTGCCAGCAGCTTAAGGAGGGTCGGTAGGGACACTGAAGCTTTCTTT
TRBJ1-6 | NA | NA | 14 | TRBV30 | CAWSVLKGDSPPHF | TGTGCCTGGAGTGTTTTAAAGGGGGATTCACCCCCCCACTTT
TRBJ1-1 | TRBD1 | few | 14 | TRBV9 | CASSGATGGREAFF | TGTGCCAGCAGCGGAGCCACAGGGGGGCGGGAAGCTTTCTTT
TRBJ1-3 | NA | NA | 15 | TRBV19 | CASPAGRGPPGTIYF | TGTGCCAGTCCCGCTGGCAGGGGCCCCCCGGGCACCATATATTTT
TRBJ1-6 | NA | few | 13 | TRBV15 | CATSDSVNSPLHF | TGTGCCACCAGCGACAGCGTAAATTCACCCCTCCACTTT
TRBJ2-7 | TRBD2 | NA | 14 | TRBV28 | CASSLGGDTYEQYF | TGTGCCAGCAGTTTAGGGGGGGATACCTACGAGCAGTACTTC
TRBJ2-7 | NA | few | 12 | TRBV28 | CASSLVIDEQYF | TGTGCCAGCAGCCTAGTCATCGACGAGCAGTACTTC
TRBJ1-4 | NA | NA | 14 | TRBV11-2 | CASSLGGGTEKLFF | TGTGCCAGCAGCTTAGGGGGGGGCACTGAAAAACTGTTTTTT
TRBJ2-1 | NA | few | 15 | TRBV7-7 | CASSSAWYSYNEQFF | TGTGCCAGCAGCTCCGCCTGGTACTCATACAATGAGCAGTTCTTC
TRBJ2-2 | NA | NA | 15 | TRBV14 | CASSQVSVNTGELFF | TGTGCCAGCAGCCAGGTATCGGTGAACACCGGGGAGCTGTTTTTT
TRBJ2-3 | NA | NA | 15 | TRBV5-1 | CASSLMGQFTDTQYF | TGCGCCAGCAGCTTGATGGGGCAATTCACAGATACGCAGTATTTT
TRBJ1-6 | NA | NA | 14 | TRBV6-1 | CASRVSSYNSPLHF | TGTGCCAGCAGGGTTAGCTCCTATAATTCACCCCTCCACTTT
TRBJ2-7 | NA | NA | 14 | TRBV5-1 | CASSLEGYTYEQYF | TGCGCCAGCAGCTTGGAGGGGTACACCTACGAGCAGTACTTC
TRBJ2-3 | NA | NA | 19 | TRBV19 | CASSTDRVLGQRGTDTQYF | TGTGCCAGTAGTACCGACAGGGTCTTGGGACAGCGGGGCACAGATACGCAGTATTTT
TRBJ1-3 | NA | few | 15 | TRBV19 | CASTPWAGAGNTIYF | TGTGCCAGTACCCCATGGGCAGGGGCTGGAAACACCATATATTTT
TRBJ2-7 | NA | NA | 15 | TRBV4-1 | CASSQEAGQLYEQYF | TGCGCCAGCAGCCAAGAGGCTGGACAGCTCTACGAGCAGTACTTC
TRBJ1-2 | NA | NA | 14 | TRBV7-3 | CASSPTPRSGGYTF | TGTGCCAGCAGCCCCACTCCCCGGTCTGGTGGCTACACCTTC
TRBJ1-3 | TRBD1 | NA | 14 | TRBV11-2 | CASSRNRGGNTIYF | TGTGCCAGCAGCCGTAACAGGGGCGGAAACACCATATATTTT
TRBJ1-1 | NA | NA | 17 | TRBV5-4 | CASSSGGAPRGVTEAFF | TGTGCCAGCAGCTCTGGGGGCGCCCCTCGGGGAGTAACTGAAGCTTTCTTT
TRBJ1-3 | NA | NA | 17 | TRBV7-9 | CSSSLATGVVPGNTIYF | TGTTCCAGCAGCTTAGCAACGGGTGTAGTCCCTGGAAACACCATATATTTT
TRBJ2-3 | NA | NA | 19 | TRBV27 | CASSFSPAGTRTSTDTQYF | TGTGCCAGCAGTTTCAGCCCCGCCGGGACAAGGACTAGCACAGATACGCAGTATTTT
TRBJ2-3 | TRBD2 | NA | 15 | TRBV7-3 | CASSLRGLTTDTQYF | TGTGCCAGCAGCTTAAGGGGACTAACTACAGATACGCAGTATTTT